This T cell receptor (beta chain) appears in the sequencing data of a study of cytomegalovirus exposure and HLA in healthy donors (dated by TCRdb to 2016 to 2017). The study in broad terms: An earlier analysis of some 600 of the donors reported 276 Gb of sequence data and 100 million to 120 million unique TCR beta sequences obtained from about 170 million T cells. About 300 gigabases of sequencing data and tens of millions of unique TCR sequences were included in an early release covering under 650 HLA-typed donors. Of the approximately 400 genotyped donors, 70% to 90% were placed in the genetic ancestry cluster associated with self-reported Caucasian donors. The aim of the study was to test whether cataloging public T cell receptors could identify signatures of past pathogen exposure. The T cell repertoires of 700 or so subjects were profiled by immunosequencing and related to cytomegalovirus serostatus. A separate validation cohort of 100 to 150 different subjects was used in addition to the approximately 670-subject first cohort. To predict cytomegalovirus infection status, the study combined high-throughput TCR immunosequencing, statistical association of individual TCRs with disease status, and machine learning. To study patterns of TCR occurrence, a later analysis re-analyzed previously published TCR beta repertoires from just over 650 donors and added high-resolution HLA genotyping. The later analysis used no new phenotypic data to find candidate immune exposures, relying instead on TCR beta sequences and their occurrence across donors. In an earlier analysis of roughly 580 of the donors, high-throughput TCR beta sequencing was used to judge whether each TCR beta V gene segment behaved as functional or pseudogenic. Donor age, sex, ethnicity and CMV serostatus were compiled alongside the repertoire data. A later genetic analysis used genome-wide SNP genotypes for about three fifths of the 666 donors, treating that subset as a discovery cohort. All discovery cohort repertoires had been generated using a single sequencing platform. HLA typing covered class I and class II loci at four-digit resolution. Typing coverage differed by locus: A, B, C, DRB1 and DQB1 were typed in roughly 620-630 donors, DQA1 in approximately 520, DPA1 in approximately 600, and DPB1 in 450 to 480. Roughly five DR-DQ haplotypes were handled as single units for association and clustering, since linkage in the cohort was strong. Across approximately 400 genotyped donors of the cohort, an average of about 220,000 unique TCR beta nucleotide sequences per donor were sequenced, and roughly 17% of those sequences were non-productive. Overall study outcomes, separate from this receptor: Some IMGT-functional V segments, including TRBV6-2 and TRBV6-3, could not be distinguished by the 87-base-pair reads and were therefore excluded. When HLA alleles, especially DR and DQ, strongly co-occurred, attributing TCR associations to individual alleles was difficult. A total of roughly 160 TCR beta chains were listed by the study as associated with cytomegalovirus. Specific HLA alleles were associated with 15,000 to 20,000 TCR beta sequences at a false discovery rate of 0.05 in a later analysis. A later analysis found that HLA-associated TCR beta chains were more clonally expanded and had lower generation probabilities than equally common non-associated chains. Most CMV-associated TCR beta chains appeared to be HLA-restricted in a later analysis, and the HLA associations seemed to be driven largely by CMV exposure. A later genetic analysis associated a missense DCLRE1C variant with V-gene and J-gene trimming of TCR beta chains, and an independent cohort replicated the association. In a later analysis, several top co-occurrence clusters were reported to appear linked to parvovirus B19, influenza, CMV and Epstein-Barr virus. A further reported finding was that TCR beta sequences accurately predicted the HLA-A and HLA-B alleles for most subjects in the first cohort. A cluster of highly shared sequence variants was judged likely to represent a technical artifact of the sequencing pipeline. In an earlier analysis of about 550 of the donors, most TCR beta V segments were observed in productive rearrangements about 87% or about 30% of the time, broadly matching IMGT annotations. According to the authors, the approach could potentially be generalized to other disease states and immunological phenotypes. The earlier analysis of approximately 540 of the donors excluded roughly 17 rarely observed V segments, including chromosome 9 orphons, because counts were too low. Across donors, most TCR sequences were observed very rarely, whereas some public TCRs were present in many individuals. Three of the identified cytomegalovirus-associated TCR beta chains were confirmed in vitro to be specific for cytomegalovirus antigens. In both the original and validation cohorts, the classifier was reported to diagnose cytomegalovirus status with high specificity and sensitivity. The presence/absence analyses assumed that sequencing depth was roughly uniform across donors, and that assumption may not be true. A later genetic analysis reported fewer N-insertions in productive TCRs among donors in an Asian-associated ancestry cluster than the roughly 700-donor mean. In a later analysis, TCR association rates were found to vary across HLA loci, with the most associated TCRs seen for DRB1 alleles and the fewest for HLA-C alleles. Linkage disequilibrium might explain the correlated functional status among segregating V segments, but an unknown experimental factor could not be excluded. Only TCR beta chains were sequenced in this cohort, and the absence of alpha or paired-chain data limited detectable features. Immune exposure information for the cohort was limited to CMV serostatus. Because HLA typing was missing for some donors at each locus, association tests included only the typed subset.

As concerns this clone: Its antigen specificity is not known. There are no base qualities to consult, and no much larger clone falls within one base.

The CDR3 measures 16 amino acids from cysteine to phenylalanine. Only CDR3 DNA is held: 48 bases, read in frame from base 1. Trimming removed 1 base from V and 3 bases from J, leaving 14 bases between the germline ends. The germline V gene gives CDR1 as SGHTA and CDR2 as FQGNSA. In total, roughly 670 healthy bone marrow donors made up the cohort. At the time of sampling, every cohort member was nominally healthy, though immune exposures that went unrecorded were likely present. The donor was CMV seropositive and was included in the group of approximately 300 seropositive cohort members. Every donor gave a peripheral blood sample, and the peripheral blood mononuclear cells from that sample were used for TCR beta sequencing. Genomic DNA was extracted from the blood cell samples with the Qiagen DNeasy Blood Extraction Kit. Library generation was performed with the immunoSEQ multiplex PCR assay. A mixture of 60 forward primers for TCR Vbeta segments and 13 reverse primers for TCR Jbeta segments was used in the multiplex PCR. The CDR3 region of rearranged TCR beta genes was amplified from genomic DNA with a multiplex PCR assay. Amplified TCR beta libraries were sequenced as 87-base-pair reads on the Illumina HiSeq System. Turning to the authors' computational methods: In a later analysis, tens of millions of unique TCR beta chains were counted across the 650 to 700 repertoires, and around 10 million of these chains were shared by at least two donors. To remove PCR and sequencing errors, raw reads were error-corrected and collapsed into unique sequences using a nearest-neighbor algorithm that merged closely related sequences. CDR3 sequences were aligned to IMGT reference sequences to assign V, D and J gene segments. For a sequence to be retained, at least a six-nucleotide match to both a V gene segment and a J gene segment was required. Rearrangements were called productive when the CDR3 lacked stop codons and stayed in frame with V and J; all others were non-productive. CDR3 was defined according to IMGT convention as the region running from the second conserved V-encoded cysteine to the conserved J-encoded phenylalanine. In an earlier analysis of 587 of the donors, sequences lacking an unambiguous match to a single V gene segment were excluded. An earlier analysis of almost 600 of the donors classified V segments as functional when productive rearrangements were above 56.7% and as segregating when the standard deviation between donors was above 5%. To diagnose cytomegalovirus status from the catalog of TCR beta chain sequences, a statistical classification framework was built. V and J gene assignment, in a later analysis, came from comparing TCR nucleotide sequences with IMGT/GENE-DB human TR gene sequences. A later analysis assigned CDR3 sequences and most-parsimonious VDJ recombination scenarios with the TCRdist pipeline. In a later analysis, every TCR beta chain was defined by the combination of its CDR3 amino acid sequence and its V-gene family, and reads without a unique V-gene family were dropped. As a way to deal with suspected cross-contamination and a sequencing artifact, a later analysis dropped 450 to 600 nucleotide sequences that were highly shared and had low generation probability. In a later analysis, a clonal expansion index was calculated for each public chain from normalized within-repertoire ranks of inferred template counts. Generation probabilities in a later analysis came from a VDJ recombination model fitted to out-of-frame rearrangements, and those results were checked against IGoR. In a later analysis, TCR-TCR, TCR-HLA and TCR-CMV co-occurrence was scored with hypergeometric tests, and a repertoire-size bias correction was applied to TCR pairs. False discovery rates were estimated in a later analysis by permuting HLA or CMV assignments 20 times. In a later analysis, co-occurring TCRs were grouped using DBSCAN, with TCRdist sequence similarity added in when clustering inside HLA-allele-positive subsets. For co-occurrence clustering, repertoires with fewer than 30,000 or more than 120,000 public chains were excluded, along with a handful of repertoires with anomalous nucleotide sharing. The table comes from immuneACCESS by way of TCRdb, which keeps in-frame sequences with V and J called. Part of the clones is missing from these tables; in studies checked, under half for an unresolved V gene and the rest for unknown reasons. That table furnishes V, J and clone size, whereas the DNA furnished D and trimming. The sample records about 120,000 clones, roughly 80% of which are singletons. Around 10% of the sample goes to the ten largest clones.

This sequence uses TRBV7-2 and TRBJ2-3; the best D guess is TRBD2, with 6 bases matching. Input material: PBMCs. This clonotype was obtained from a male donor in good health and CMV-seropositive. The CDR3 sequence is CASSLEPGVGTDTQYF. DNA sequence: TGTGCCAGCAGCTTAGAGCCGGGAGTGGGGACAGATACGCAGTATTTT. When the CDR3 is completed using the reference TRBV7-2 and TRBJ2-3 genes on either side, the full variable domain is GAGVSQSPSNKVTEKGKDVELRCDPISGHTALYWYRQSLGQGLEFLIYFQGNSAPDKSGLPSDRFSAERTGGSVSTLTIQRTQQEDSAVYLCASSLEPGVGTDTQYFGPGTRLTVL.